This T cell receptor beta chain was documented in a study of neoadjuvant nivolumab and ipilimumab in lung cancer. Study information: The combination arm added day-1 ipilimumab 1 mg/kg to nivolumab 3 mg/kg on days 1, 15, 29.

Study-level findings and limits: TCR receptors were sequenced in few samples. Only a single major-pathologic-response sample was available for clonality analysis. Resected tumors had greater TCR richness and clonality than uninvolved lung.

Trimming took off 3 bases at V and 6 bases at J, with 12 bases between the two ends. Germline lookup yields CDR1 SGHVS and CDR2 FQNEAQ. The CDR3 consists of 15 residues. Comment on this clone: Its cognate antigen is unknown.

Method: immunoSEQ multiplex PCR; TCRdb's copy keeps in-frame clones and lacks some. The data contain 17,000 or so clones, 65% to 85% of them singletons. The chain recombines TRBV7-8 with TRBJ1-6, with D hard to call. The source was tumor tissue, collected after neoadjuvant nivolumab, alone or with ipilimumab, at or shortly before surgery. The receptor comes from an adult with non-small cell lung cancer. The CDR3 bases are TGTGCCAGCAGCTTGTCGGCTTCTCCTAATTCACCCCTCCACTTT. Protein sequence: CASSLSASPNSPLHF.